This passage covers 6 T cell receptor beta chains from one sample sequenced in a study of blood T cell repertoires in COVID-19. TCRdb keeps only in-frame clones here, not all; method: immunoSEQ multiplex PCR. The data show about 260,000 clones, with 70% to 90% seen just once and 0.85% to 0.95% held by the top ten. Sequencing input: PBMCs or T cells enriched from blood (not recorded which). The receptors were gathered from a man aged 45 to 65 who had been exposed to COVID-19.

This clone was seen once. The CDR3 sequence: CATSDFARGHAYNEQFF. In DNA form, the CDR3 reads TGTGCCACCAGTGATTTTGCCAGGGGCCACGCCTACAATGAGCAGTTCTTC. The V and J genes are TRBV24-1 and TRBJ2-1; tentatively, D is TRBD1 (6 bases). This CDR3 contains 17 residues. Germline CDR1 KGHDR, CDR2 SFDVKD. Between the trimmed V and J ends, which lost 1 base and 2 bases, there was a span of 14 bases.

The chain is built from TRBV6-5 and TRBJ2-1; 8 positions agree with TRBD1. Germline CDR1 MNHEY, CDR2 SVGAGI. V gave up 1 base and J gave up 9 bases; unmatched junction bases: 8. The CDR3 consists of 15 residues. This CDR3 is CASSYLSGGWSEQFF. CDR3 bases: TGTGCCAGCAGTTACTTGTCAGGGGGCTGGAGTGAGCAGTTCTTC.

This clone has a handful of counts. V and J are TRBV5-4 and TRBJ2-1; unclear D gene. With 5 bases removed from V and 4 bases from J, the gap between germline ends came to 7 bases. Germline CDR1 and CDR2: SGHNT and YYREEE (reference sequence). This CDR3 comprises 12 residues. In DNA form, the CDR3 reads TGTGCCAGCAGTGACACATACAATGAGCAGTTCTTC. Amino acids: CASSDTYNEQFF.

V is TRBV5-4 and J is TRBJ2-1, with 10 bases identical to TRBD2. The junction had 9 bases not matched to a gene; V was cut back by 6 bases and J by 6 bases. The CDR3 consists of 15 residues. Germline loops: CDR1 SGHNT, CDR2 YYREEE (reference sequence). The CDR3 DNA reads as TGTGCCAGCACTCCCCTAGCGGGAGTAGGCAATGAGCAGTTCTTC. This encodes CASTPLAGVGNEQFF.

V usage is TRBV19 and J usage is TRBJ1-2; D remains unclear. Germline assignment: CDR1 LNHDA and CDR2 SQIVND (reference sequence). This CDR3 has 15 residues. V lost 1 base and J 0 bases, leaving 9 bases between the germline ends. The CDR3 is CASSIAGAANYGYTF. The CDR3 DNA follows: TGTGCCAGTAGTATAGCAGGCGCAGCTAACTATGGCTACACCTTC.

The chain recombines TRBV11-3 with TRBJ2-1; 12 bases line up with TRBD1. Germline V gene sequence: CDR1 SGHNT, CDR2 YENEEA. V dropped 5 bases and J dropped 8; count of bases not matched to a gene: 7. The CDR3 consists of 15 residues. The CDR3 nucleotides are TGTGCCAGCAGCAAGGGACAGGGGGCTTTCGATGAGCAGTTCTTC. Protein: CASSKGQGAFDEQFF.